Here is one TCR beta chain with its context. Its antigen is still unknown. It has no much larger one-base neighbor in the sample; base qualities were not kept. The entry originates in a study of beta chain features in type 1 diabetes (dated by TCRdb to 2017 to 2018). With respect to the entire study: No differences in mean age, gender distribution, total cell number or subset yield were found between patients and healthy donors. Across all samples, about 110 million sorted cells were examined, and cell number per subset correlated strongly with RNA yield. The study compared TCRB repertoires of sorted circulating CD4+ T cell subsets between recently diagnosed type 1 diabetes patients and matched healthy donors. Regulatory and stem cell-like memory subsets were obtained from only 8 patients and about eight healthy donors, while naive and central memory subsets were obtained from all 28 donors.

The entire amount of isolated RNA was reverse transcribed using the High Capacity cDNA Reverse Transcription Kit, so the sequenced TCRB transcripts were expressed ones. Deep immunoSEQ sequencing was performed on naive, central memory and regulatory T cell samples, with an average of around 3.4 million total reads per sample. Sorted cells were lysed in RLT buffer and RNA was extracted with DNase-treated RNeasy Micro or Mini kits, depending on cell number. To prevent cross-contamination, each cell subset was processed individually, whereas patient and healthy donor samples were processed jointly. The immunoSEQ multiplex PCR was used to amplify TCRB sequences from cDNA, generating 87-bp fragments that spanned the CDR3 region. Sequencing of the amplicons was performed on the Illumina HiSeq platform. In the source study's methods: Synthetic template baselines were used to correct PCR bias computationally, reads within Hamming distance 2 were collapsed together, and singletons that could not be merged were discarded. Reads were aligned against IMGT to assign V, D and J genes, CDR3 length and insertions or deletions at six rearrangement sites. Within each subset, clonotype counts were normalized to the number of sorted cells before true diversity and Gini coefficients were calculated with the tcR R package. Repertoire sharing was quantified using the overlap coefficient calculated on TCRB nucleotide sequences. As a proxy for the pre-selection repertoire, out-of-frame TCRB sequences from naive cells were analyzed. The source is immuneACCESS, and TCRdb retained only in-frame sequences with V and J called. Part of the clones is not carried over; for the studies checked, unresolved V genes explain less than half of this, and the remainder is unexplained. For V, J and clone size, that table is used; D and trimming come from the DNA. For this sample the table gives about 410,000 clones, of which around 13% were detected only once. The leading ten clones occupy roughly 0.033% of the sample.

Results the study describes overall, beyond this receptor: Because the HLA sub-analyses included only small numbers of individuals, any influence of HLA type on TCRB rearrangement was left unresolved. Sequencing cDNA rather than genomic DNA could over-represent highly expressing activated cells, although activation and CD3 levels did not differ between groups. Patients with type 1 diabetes made fewer insertions and deleted more nucleotides at VDJ recombination sites, implying thymic rearrangement abnormalities. Type 1 diabetes patients showed a moderate but significant shortening of TCRB CDR3 length in all four CD4+ subsets. PCR might favor shorter templates, but patient and control samples were amplified and corrected together, so any skew would affect both groups equally. Naive, central memory and regulatory TCRB repertoires appeared to be more alike among patients than among healthy donors.

A single peripheral blood draw of around 120 mL on average was collected from each donor into heparinised tubes. A BD FACSAria II was used to sort naive, central memory, regulatory and stem cell-like memory CD4+ T cells with a panel that included CD45RO, CCR7, CD25, CD127, CD95 and CD27. A purity above 95% was achieved for all sorted populations. PBMCs were isolated immediately by Lymphoprep density gradient centrifugation and stained directly without culture. So that batch effects would be minimized, each experiment stained and sorted samples in pairs, pairing one healthy donor with one patient. Trimming removed 1 base from V and 6 bases from J; the gene matches leave 3 bases unexplained. Sequences SGHAT (CDR1) and FQNNGV (CDR2) are obtained from the germline V gene. Reading from cysteine to phenylalanine, the CDR3 counts 14 amino acids. Here the CDR3 DNA is all that survives: 42 bases in frame from base 1.

The chain employs TRBV11-2 and TRBJ2-5; TRBD2 aligns with 9 central bases. This TCR came from a man aged 25-45 years in good health. The sample was naive CD4+ T cells from blood. This specimen's cell subset or site label, per the study, means: true naive CD4+ T cells. The CDR3 protein sequence reads: CASSLGGGAKTQYF. The DNA is TGTGCCAGCAGCTTAGGCGGGGGGGCGAAGACCCAGTACTTC.